This note documents a single T cell receptor beta chain sequence. What it recognizes is unknown. PCR used 60 Vbeta primers and 13 Jbeta primers. Here immunoSEQ multiplex PCR was the method, and the copy in TCRdb shows in-frame clones only, minus some. The sample has 170,000 or so clones; approximately 84% are singletons. The germline V gene has CDR1 SGHRS and CDR2 YFSETQ. V was cut by 8 bases and J by 0 bases, with 9 bases left in between. The CDR3 has 13 residues. This specimen comes from a study of cytomegalovirus exposure and HLA in healthy donors. Notes on the study in general: Earlier analysis yielded a pattern in which most TCR beta V segments were productive about 90% or about 30% of the time. Among immune exposure information, only CMV serostatus was available. Reportedly, TCR beta sequences accurately predicted HLA-A and HLA-B alleles in most subjects.

Sequencing used PBMCs. This TCR came from a girl under 18 in good health and CMV-seropositive. V usage is TRBV5-1 and J usage is TRBJ1-3; D is undetermined. CDR3 amino acids: CASRYSSGNTIYF. The DNA for the CDR3 is TGCGCCAGTCGGTATAGCTCTGGAAACACCATATATTTT.